Given below is one T cell receptor (beta chain) in context. The data stem from a study of control samples from healthy donors and cancer patients. This CDR3 region has 14 residues. V lost 3 bases and J 1 base, leaving 9 bases between the germline ends. Germline CDR1 and CDR2: LNHDA and SQIVND (reference sequence). Produced via immunoSEQ multiplex PCR; TCRdb's table is partial and in-frame only. The sample lists tens of thousands of clones, about 88% seen once, with about an eighth in the top ten. The sample taken for sequencing was blood. This TCR was recovered from a woman aged 70 to 79 in good health. This chain connects TRBV19 to TRBJ1-2; maybe TRBD1 (5 bases). The CDR3 here is CASSMGLINYGYTF. The CDR3 bases are TGTGCCAGTAGTATGGGACTAATTAACTATGGCTACACCTTC.